This TCR beta chain is from a study of blood T cell repertoires in COVID-19. Overall study: From T cells, B-cell-depleted T cells, or PBMCs came the material, which was cDNA or gDNA.

Original analysis: Amplification with reference gene primers provided the estimates of nucleated cell counts. The method was immunoSEQ multiplex PCR; TCRdb's version includes in-frame clones alone and lacks a portion of them. The DNA gave D and trimming, while V, J and clone size come from that table. The table records 200,000 to 250,000 clones, around 86% of them present only once. This CDR3 has 15 amino acids. Germline V lookup: CDR1 LNHDA, CDR2 SQIVND (reference sequence). V was cut by 6 bases and J by 1 base, with 13 bases left in between. In this sample, this clone turned up a few times. This receptor was taken from a woman aged 50 to 65 with COVID-19, enrolled during active disease. The sequencing input was peripheral blood. The rearrangement uses TRBV19 and TRBJ1-5; D unresolved. This CDR3 is CASRVSGLSNQPQHF. The CDR3 DNA reads as TGTGCCAGTAGGGTATCGGGGTTGAGCAATCAGCCCCAGCATTTT.